The 14 T cell receptor beta chains presented below share a single source sample, sequenced in a study of cytomegalovirus exposure and HLA in healthy donors. This PCR relied on a set of 60 Vbeta primers and 13 Jbeta primers. This table comes from immunoSEQ multiplex PCR, and its TCRdb copy is limited to in-frame clones, with some not included. The table lists over 120,000 clones, roughly 80% of them singletons. The sample was PBMCs. These receptor sequences come from a woman younger than 45 in good health and CMV-seronegative.

The chain employs TRBV7-6 and TRBJ1-1, with D possibly TRBD1 on 6 matching bases. V was shortened by 0 bases and J by 1 base, with 12 bases between the two germline ends. The CDR3 runs to 16 residues. Germline-derived CDR1 and CDR2 are SGHVS and FNYEAQ. Written as DNA, the CDR3 is TGTGCCAGCAGCTTAGCGCGTTTGGGGGCGAACACTGAAGCTTTCTTT. It codes for CASSLARLGANTEAFF. The full variable domain, rest sourced from reference TRBV7-6 and TRBJ1-1, is GAGVSQSPRYKVTKRGQDVALRCDPISGHVSLYWYRQALGQGPEFLTYFNYEAQQDKSGLPNDRFSAERPEGSISTLTIQRTEQRDSAMYRCASSLARLGANTEAFFGQGTRLTVV.

The V gene is TRBV28, the J gene TRBJ2-6; D remains ambiguous. V was shortened by 6 bases and J by 4 bases, with 10 bases between the two germline ends. The length of the CDR3 is 14 residues. CDR1 is MDHEN and CDR2 is SYDVKM in the germline V gene. The CDR3 DNA is TGTGCCAGCAGAACCGTGAGGGGGGCCAACGTCCTGACTTTC. This codes for CASRTVRGANVLTF.

The table lists this clone with a few counts. The DNA of the CDR3 is TGTGCCAGCAGCCCTCCAGGGGGGCCTTCTGGGGAGCTGTTTTTT. Its protein is CASSPPGGPSGELFF. The chain combines TRBV7-9 with TRBJ2-2; D may be TRBD1 (7 bases). The CDR3 length is 15 residues. Trimming took 5 bases from V and 8 from J, leaving 18 bases between them. From germline, CDR1 is SEHNR and CDR2 FQNEAQ (reference sequence).

The CDR3 reads CASSQTGNYGYTF. The CDR3 nucleotides read TGTGCCAGCAGTCAGACAGGGAACTATGGCTACACCTTC. V gene TRBV7-3 combines with J gene TRBJ1-2, with 7 bases that match TRBD1. V gave up 6 bases and J gave up 2 bases; unmatched junction bases: 3. Germline values: CDR1 SGHTA, CDR2 FQGTGA. The CDR3 totals 13 residues.

V gene TRBV30 combines with J gene TRBJ1-6; no firm D call. Germline CDR1 reads GTSNPN; CDR2 reads SVGIG (reference sequence). The V and J ends lost 4 bases and 4 bases respectively, with 17 bases between them. This CDR3 contains 16 residues. Here the CDR3 DNA reads TGTGCCTGGAAGACCAGCGGGCTCGCTTATAATTCACCCCTCCACTTT. It is translated as CAWKTSGLAYNSPLHF. The whole variable domain, remainder taken from reference TRBV30 and TRBJ1-6, is SQTIHQWPATLVQPVGSPLSLECTVEGTSNPNLYWYRQAAGRGLQLLFYSVGIGQISSEVPQNLSASRPQDRQFILSSKKLLLSDSGFYLCAWKTSGLAYNSPLHFGNGTRLTVT.

The chain is built from TRBV19 and TRBJ2-1; 8 nucleotides align to TRBD2. J was trimmed by 2 bases and V by 3 bases; bases with no gene match: 3. The CDR3 covers 15 residues. CDR1 is LNHDA and CDR2 is SQIVND in the germline V gene (reference sequence). CDR3 residues: CASSISGVPYNEQFF. The CDR3 nucleotides are TGTGCCAGTAGTATTAGCGGGGTCCCCTACAATGAGCAGTTCTTC.

The rearrangement joins TRBV29-1 to TRBJ2-2, with TRBD1 identical over 9 bases. Germline V gives CDR1 SQVTM, CDR2 ANQGSEA. V shed 6 bases, J shed 3 bases, and the junction held 5 bases outside the gene matches. The CDR3 runs to 14 residues. This CDR3 reads CSVGQGLYTGELFF. In nucleotides, the CDR3 is TGCAGCGTGGGACAGGGTCTGTACACCGGGGAGCTGTTTTTT.

The chain couples TRBV29-1 to TRBJ2-3; D gene uncertain. The V and J ends lost 8 bases and 5 bases respectively, with 17 bases between them. The CDR3 runs 13 residues. Germline CDR1 and CDR2: SQVTM and ANQGSEA. The CDR3 nucleotides are TGCAGCACAACGCCTGAGGTGGGAGATACGCAGTATTTT. Amino acid sequence: CSTTPEVGDTQYF.

The rearrangement uses TRBV7-2 and TRBJ1-2; 8 bases match TRBD1. V was pared by 5 bases and J by 3 bases, with 5 bases of the junction left unmatched. CDR1 SGHTA and CDR2 FQGNSA come from the germline V gene. This CDR3 comprises 14 residues. The CDR3 coding sequence is TGTGCCAGCAGCGCCGGACAGGGCGACTATGGCTACACCTTC. Translated: CASSAGQGDYGYTF.

The chain couples TRBV6-1 to TRBJ2-5, with 8 bases lining up with TRBD2. Germline V gives CDR1 MNHNS, CDR2 SASEGT. Trimming at V came to 3 bases and at J to 9 bases, leaving 18 bases not matched to a gene. CDR3 size: 17 residues. CDR3 nucleotide sequence: TGTGCCAGCAGTGATGGGGGTTTCGGGCAATTCGGGGGGGCCCAGTACTTC. It specifies CASSDGGFGQFGGAQYF.

The genes are TRBV11-2 and TRBJ2-2, with D perhaps matching TRBD2 (6 bases). Germline lookup yields CDR1 SGHAT and CDR2 FQNNGV. The CDR3 contains 14 residues. Trimming pared 4 bases from V and 2 bases from J, leaving 8 bases between. The CDR3 sequence is CASSYGGNTGELFF. The CDR3 DNA sequence: TGTGCCAGCAGCTACGGGGGAAACACCGGGGAGCTGTTTTTT.

This rearrangement joins TRBV5-1 to TRBJ2-1, with D possibly TRBD1 on 6 matching bases. The CDR3 length is 16 residues. V shed 6 bases and J shed 2 bases, with 18 bases lying between them. CDR1 is SGHRS, CDR2 YFSETQ, per germline. The CDR3, as DNA: TGCGCCAGCAAGGGATATTGGGGGCTGACCTACAATGAGCAGTTCTTC. As protein: CASKGYWGLTYNEQFF.

The chain carries TRBV7-2 and TRBJ1-1; no firm D call. The CDR3 has 12 residues. Germline CDR1 and CDR2: SGHTA and FQGNSA. V was shortened by 5 bases and J by 0 bases, with 4 bases between the two germline ends. The CDR3 is CASSRVNTEAFF. Here the CDR3 DNA reads TGTGCCAGCAGCCGGGTGAACACTGAAGCTTTCTTT.

A remark on this clone: The same CDR3 arises from other DNA sequences in this sample as well. The chain uses TRBV9 and TRBJ2-7; 7 nucleotides align to TRBD1. This CDR3 is built from 15 residues. V shed 0 bases, J shed 0 bases, and the junction held 3 bases outside the gene matches. Per the germline V gene, CDR1 is SGDLS and CDR2 is YYNGEE. The CDR3 spells CASSVAAGGSYEQYF. The CDR3 DNA is TGTGCCAGCAGCGTAGCGGCAGGGGGCTCCTACGAGCAGTACTTC.